These 5 T cell receptor beta chains share one sample of origin, sequenced in a study of blood T cell repertoires in COVID-19 (dated by TCRdb to about 2020). Library construction relied on the immunoSEQ multiplex PCR assay. TCRdb's version of the immuneACCESS table is confined to in-frame rearrangements and falls short of the full clone set. An unresolved V gene accounts for under half of the shortfall where checked; the remainder is of unknown origin. In all, the sample holds some 300,000 clones, and around 85% of those were seen once. Around 4.1% of the sample comes from the top ten. Sequencing was performed on peripheral blood. The receptors come from a woman aged 45-60 years with active or convalescent COVID-19.

The V and J genes are TRBV5-1 and TRBJ2-1; 8 nucleotides match TRBD1. The V gene's germline CDR1 is SGHRS and CDR2 YFSETQ. The CDR3 covers 14 residues. V dropped 4 bases and J dropped 9; count of bases not matched to a gene: 9. Here the CDR3 DNA reads TGCGCCAGCAGCCCCGACAGGGGTAATGCTGAGCAGTTCTTC. Its protein product is CASSPDRGNAEQFF.

This clone was found a few times. The chain employs TRBV7-8 and TRBJ2-7; 7 nucleotides line up with TRBD2. J gave up 4 bases and V 5 bases, and 8 bases lay outside the gene matches. CDR3 length: 14 residues. CDR1 and CDR2 from the germline V gene are SGHVS and FQNEAQ. The CDR3 coding sequence is TGTGCCAGCAGCCCCCTGTGGGGGGGTTACGAGCAGTACTTC. It specifies CASSPLWGGYEQYF.

This chain connects TRBV2 to TRBJ1-2; 11 nucleotides align to TRBD1. The germline V gene encodes CDR1 SNHLY and CDR2 FYNNEI. The length of the CDR3 is 13 residues. J was trimmed by 7 bases and V by 4 bases; bases with no gene match: 2. CDR3 loop: CASSGTGGLGYTF. The CDR3, as DNA: TGTGCCAGCAGTGGGACAGGGGGCCTTGGCTACACCTTC.

As concerns this clone: The junction differs from germline at one of its ends, possibly a read error. In nucleotides, the CDR3 is TGTGCCAGCAGTTTCGAAATAGGACAGGGGTTT. It codes for CASSFEIGQGF. V and J are TRBV28 and TRBJ2-3, with 9 bases matching TRBD1. This CDR3 has 11 residues. Germline values: CDR1 MDHEN, CDR2 SYDVKM. Variable domain in full (rest from reference TRBV28 and TRBJ2-3): DVKVTQSSRYLVKRTGEKVFLECVQDMDHENMFWYRQDPGLGLRLIYFSYDVKMKEKGDIPEGYSVSREKKERFSLILESASTNQTSMYLCASSFEIGQGFGPGTRLTVL.

The V call is TRBV5-1, the J call TRBJ2-7, with 9 bases that match TRBD2. The V gene's germline CDR1 is SGHRS and CDR2 YFSETQ. J was trimmed by 9 bases and V by 5 bases; bases with no gene match: 12. The CDR3 totals 14 residues. DNA of the CDR3: TGCGCCAGCAGTGGTGGTATTAGCGGGAGTTCGCAGTACTTC. It codes for CASSGGISGSSQYF.